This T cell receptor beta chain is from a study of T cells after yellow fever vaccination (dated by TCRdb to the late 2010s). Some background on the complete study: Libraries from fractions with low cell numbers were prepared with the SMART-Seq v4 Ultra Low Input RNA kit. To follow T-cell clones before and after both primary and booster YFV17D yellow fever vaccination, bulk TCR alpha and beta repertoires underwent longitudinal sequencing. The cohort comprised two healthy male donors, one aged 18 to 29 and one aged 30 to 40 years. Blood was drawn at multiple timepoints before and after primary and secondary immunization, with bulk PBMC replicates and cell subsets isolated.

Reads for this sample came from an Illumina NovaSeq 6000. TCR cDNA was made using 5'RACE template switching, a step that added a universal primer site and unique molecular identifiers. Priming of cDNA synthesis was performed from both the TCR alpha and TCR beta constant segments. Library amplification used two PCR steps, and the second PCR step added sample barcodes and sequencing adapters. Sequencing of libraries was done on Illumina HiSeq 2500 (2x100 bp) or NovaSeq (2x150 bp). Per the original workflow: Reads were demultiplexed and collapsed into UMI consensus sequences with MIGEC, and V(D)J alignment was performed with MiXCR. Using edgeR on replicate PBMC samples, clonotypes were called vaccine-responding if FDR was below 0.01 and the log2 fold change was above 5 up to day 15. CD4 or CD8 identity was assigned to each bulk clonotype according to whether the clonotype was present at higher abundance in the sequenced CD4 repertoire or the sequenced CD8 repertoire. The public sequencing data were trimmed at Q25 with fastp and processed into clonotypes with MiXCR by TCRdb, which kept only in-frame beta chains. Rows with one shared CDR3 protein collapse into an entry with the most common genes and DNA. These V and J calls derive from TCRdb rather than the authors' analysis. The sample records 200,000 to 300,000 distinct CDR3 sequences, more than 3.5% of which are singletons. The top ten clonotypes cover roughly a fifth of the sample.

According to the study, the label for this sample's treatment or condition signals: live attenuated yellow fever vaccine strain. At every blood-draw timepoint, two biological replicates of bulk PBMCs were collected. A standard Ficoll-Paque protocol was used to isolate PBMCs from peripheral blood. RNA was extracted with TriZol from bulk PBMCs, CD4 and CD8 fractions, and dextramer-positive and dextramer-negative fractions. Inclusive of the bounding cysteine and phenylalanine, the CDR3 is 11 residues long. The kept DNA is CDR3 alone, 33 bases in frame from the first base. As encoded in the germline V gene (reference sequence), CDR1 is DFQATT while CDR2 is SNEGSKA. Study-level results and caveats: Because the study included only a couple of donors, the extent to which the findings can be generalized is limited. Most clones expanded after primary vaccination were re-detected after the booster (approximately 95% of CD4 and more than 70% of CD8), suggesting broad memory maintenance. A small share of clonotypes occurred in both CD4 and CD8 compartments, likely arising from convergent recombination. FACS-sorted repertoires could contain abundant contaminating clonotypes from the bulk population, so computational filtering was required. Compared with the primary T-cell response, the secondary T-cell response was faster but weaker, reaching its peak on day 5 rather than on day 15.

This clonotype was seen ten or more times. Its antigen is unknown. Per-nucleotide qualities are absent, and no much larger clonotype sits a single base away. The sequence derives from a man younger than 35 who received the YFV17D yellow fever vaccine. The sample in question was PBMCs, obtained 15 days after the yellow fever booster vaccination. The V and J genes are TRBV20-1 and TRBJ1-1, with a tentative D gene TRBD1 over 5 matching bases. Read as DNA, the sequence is TGCACCCATTGGAGGGGAACTGAAGCTTTCTTT. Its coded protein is CTHWRGTEAFF.